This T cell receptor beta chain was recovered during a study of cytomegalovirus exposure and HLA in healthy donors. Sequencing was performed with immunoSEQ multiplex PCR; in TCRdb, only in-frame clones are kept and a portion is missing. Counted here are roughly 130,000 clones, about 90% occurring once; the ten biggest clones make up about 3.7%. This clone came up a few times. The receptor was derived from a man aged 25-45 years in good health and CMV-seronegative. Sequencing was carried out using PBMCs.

The CDR3 here is CASSSVRGTGSSPLHF. The CDR3 coding sequence is TGTGCCAGCAGCTCCGTGCGAGGGACAGGGAGTTCACCCCTCCACTTT. The chain links TRBV7-8 to TRBJ1-6, with 9 bases matching TRBD1. V dropped 4 bases and J dropped 9; count of bases not matched to a gene: 10. Germline values: CDR1 SGHVS, CDR2 FQNEAQ. The CDR3 totals 16 residues.